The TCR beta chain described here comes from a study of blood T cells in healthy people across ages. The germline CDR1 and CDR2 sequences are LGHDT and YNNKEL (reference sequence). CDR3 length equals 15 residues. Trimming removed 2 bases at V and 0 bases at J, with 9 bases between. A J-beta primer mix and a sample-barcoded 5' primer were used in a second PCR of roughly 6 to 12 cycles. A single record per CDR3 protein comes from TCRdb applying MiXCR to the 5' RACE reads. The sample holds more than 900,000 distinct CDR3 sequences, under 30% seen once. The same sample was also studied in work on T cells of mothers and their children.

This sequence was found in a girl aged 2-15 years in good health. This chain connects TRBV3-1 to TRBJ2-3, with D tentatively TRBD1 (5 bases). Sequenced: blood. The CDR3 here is CASSQFQGSTDTQYF. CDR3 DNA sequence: TGTGCCAGCAGCCAATTCCAGGGTAGCACAGATACGCAGTATTTT.